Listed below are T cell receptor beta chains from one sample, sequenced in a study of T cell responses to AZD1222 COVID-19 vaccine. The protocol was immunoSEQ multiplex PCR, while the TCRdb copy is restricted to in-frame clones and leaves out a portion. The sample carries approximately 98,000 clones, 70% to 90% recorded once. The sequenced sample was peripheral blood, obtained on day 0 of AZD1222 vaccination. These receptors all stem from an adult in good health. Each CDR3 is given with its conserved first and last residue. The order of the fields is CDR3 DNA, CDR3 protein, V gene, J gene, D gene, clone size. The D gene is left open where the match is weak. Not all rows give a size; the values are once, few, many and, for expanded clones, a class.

TGTGCCAGCAGTTCGGACAGTTACATAGGCTACACCTTC	CASSSDSYIGYTF	TRBV12-3/TRBV12-4	TRBJ1-2	NA	once
TGTGCCAGCAGCTTAGGCAGCCGGAGCAATCAGCCCCAGCATTTT	CASSLGSRSNQPQHF	TRBV7-2	TRBJ1-5	NA	NA
TGTGCCAGCAGCCAAAGGAGGCAGGCCGTTGATGGGTTCTTC	CASSQRRQAVDGFF	TRBV11-2	TRBJ2-1	NA	few
TGTGCCAGCAGTGATAGGGTCCACGAGCAGTACTTC	CASSDRVHEQYF	TRBV6-1	TRBJ2-7	NA	few
TGTGCCAGCACCCAGGACAGGGGAGCCCAGCCCCAGCATTTT	CASTQDRGAQPQHF	TRBV28	TRBJ1-5	TRBD1	few
TGTGCCTGGAGGCGACCGGGACAGGGCACAGATACGCAGTATTTT	CAWRRPGQGTDTQYF	TRBV30	TRBJ2-3	TRBD1	few
TGTGCCTGGTCGGGTCCACAGACTAACTATGGCTACACCTTC	CAWSGPQTNYGYTF	TRBV30	TRBJ1-2	NA	once
TGTGCCAGCAGCTTCCAGGGGAGCGGGGGAATGGGAGATACGCAGTATTTT	CASSFQGSGGMGDTQYF	TRBV11-2	TRBJ2-3	TRBD2	NA
TGTGCCAGCAGACACCGACTAGTAAGGGGGAATGAGCAGTTCTTC	CASRHRLVRGNEQFF	TRBV2	TRBJ2-1	NA	NA
TGTGCCAGTAGTACCACCGTGCGGCCTGGAGGCTACACCTTC	CASSTTVRPGGYTF	TRBV19	TRBJ1-2	NA	NA
TGTGCCAGCAGTGATAACGGGTATAATTCACCCCTCCACTTT	CASSDNGYNSPLHF	TRBV6-1	TRBJ1-6	NA	NA
TGTGCCAGTAGGCCCGGGACTCTTACCTACAATGAGCAGTTCTTC	CASRPGTLTYNEQFF	TRBV19	TRBJ2-1	NA	NA
TGTGCCAGCAGCTTATACGGGGGACCTTACGAGCAGTACTTC	CASSLYGGPYEQYF	TRBV7-3	TRBJ2-7	NA	NA
TGTGCCAGCTCATCGGGACAGGGTGGTTCACCCCTCCACTTT	CASSSGQGGSPLHF	TRBV18	TRBJ1-6	TRBD1	NA
TGTGCCAGCAGCGACTCACCGGGACAGGGTACCATCGGGGAGCTGTTTTTT	CASSDSPGQGTIGELFF	TRBV7-8	TRBJ2-2	TRBD1	NA
TGTGCCAGCAACCCCACCGCAGGGACAGGTTCACCCCTCCACTTT	CASNPTAGTGSPLHF	TRBV6-5	TRBJ1-6	TRBD1	NA
TGTGCCAGCAGCCCTGGGACCGTGAACACCGGGGAGCTGTTTTTT	CASSPGTVNTGELFF	TRBV7-9	TRBJ2-2	NA	NA
TGTGCCAGCTCACCAATCGGGACAGGGGTCACTGAAGCTTTCTTT	CASSPIGTGVTEAFF	TRBV18	TRBJ1-1	TRBD1	NA
TGTGCCAGCAGTGCACTTATACAAGAGACCCAGTACTTC	CASSALIQETQYF	TRBV2	TRBJ2-5	NA	NA
TGTGCTAGTGGTTTCGACGGACAGTACATGAACACTGAAGCTTTCTTT	CASGFDGQYMNTEAFF	TRBV12-5	TRBJ1-1	NA	NA
TGTGCCACCAGTGATACGGACGGCTACTCTGGAAACACCATATATTTT	CATSDTDGYSGNTIYF	TRBV24-1	TRBJ1-3	NA	once
TGTGCCAGCAGTGATTTGGGGGCTGGTGGCTACACCTTC	CASSDLGAGGYTF	TRBV2	TRBJ1-2	NA	once
TGTGCCAGCAGTTACGGGTTTAATTCACCCCTCCACTTT	CASSYGFNSPLHF	TRBV6-5	TRBJ1-6	NA	NA
TGTGCCAGCAGCTTTTATTCGACAGGGACCTACGAGCAGTACTTC	CASSFYSTGTYEQYF	TRBV11-2	TRBJ2-7	TRBD1	NA
TGTGCCAGCAGTGCCCCAGGAACCCATAATTCACCCCTCCACTTT	CASSAPGTHNSPLHF	TRBV28	TRBJ1-6	NA	NA
TGTGCCAGCACCAAAAGGACAGAAGATGGTGGCTACACCTTC	CASTKRTEDGGYTF	TRBV6-5	TRBJ1-2	NA	NA
TGTGCCAGCGGCGGACACTTAAACACCGGGGAGCTGTTTTTT	CASGGHLNTGELFF	TRBV2	TRBJ2-2	NA	NA
TGCGCCAGCAGCCCGGTAGGGGGAACCCAAGAGACCCAGTACTTC	CASSPVGGTQETQYF	TRBV5-1	TRBJ2-5	NA	NA
TGTGCCAGCAGCCTATGGACTAGCGGGGGGGAAGAGACCCAGTACTTC	CASSLWTSGGEETQYF	TRBV4-2	TRBJ2-5	TRBD2	NA
TGCGCCAGCAATGCATGGACACTGGGAAACACCATATATTTT	CASNAWTLGNTIYF	TRBV4-1	TRBJ1-3	NA	few
TGTGCCAGCTTGTCCCGGGGGAACACTGAAGCTTTCTTT	CASLSRGNTEAFF	TRBV2	TRBJ1-1	NA	few
TGTGCCAGCAGTTTTTTGGGGGCTACCCGAGATACGCAGTATTTT	CASSFLGATRDTQYF	TRBV27	TRBJ2-3	NA	NA
TGTGCCAGCAGTTTACGGGGAACCGGGGAGCTGTTTTTT	CASSLRGTGELFF	TRBV27	TRBJ2-2	NA	NA
TGTGCCAGCAGTTTGAGCCTAACTGGAAACACCATATATTTT	CASSLSLTGNTIYF	TRBV28	TRBJ1-3	NA	once
TGTGCCAGCAGTCCCCCCTTCGTCAGCTACACCTTC	CASSPPFVSYTF	TRBV28	TRBJ1-2	NA	NA
TGTGCCAGCAGTTACTCGACTCCGGGCGGGGGGGACACCGGGGAGCTGTTTTTT	CASSYSTPGGGDTGELFF	TRBV6-2/TRBV6-3	TRBJ2-2	TRBD2	NA
TGTGCCAGCAGCTCCGGGGGGGCCGCAGATACGCAGTATTTT	CASSSGGAADTQYF	TRBV7-2	TRBJ2-3	TRBD2	NA
TGTGCCAGCAGTCCGACATTCACTGGAAACACCATATATTTT	CASSPTFTGNTIYF	TRBV6-4	TRBJ1-3	NA	few
TGCGCCAGCACCCTGACAGTTTCTGAACCCTACAATGAGCAGTTCTTC	CASTLTVSEPYNEQFF	TRBV5-1	TRBJ2-1	NA	NA
TGTGCCAGCAGCGTAGGAGGCAGGGGGACTATAAACTCTGGAAACACCATATATTTT	CASSVGGRGTINSGNTIYF	TRBV9	TRBJ1-3	TRBD1	NA
TGTGCCAGCAGTAGGACCGCCTATAATTCACCCCTCCACTTT	CASSRTAYNSPLHF	TRBV28	TRBJ1-6	NA	NA
TGTGCCAGCAGCTCTACAAGGGAGGAGACCCAGTACTTC	CASSSTREETQYF	TRBV7-7	TRBJ2-5	NA	NA
TGTGCCAGCATCACACCCGGAACAGGGTCCACTGAAGCTTTCTTT	CASITPGTGSTEAFF	TRBV28	TRBJ1-1	NA	once
TGTGCCAGCAGCACACAGGAGAACACTGAAGCTTTCTTT	CASSTQENTEAFF	TRBV7-9	TRBJ1-1	NA	NA
TGTGCCAGCAGTTACGACGGACTAGCGGGTGCTGCAGTCTTC	CASSYDGLAGAAVF	TRBV6-2/TRBV6-3	TRBJ2-1	TRBD2	NA
TGCAGCGTTGAAGAGTTTCAGACAGGGGGCTACGGCTACACCTTC	CSVEEFQTGGYGYTF	TRBV29-1	TRBJ1-2	TRBD1	NA
TGTGCCAGCAGCCCCGGACAGACCCACTACAATGAGCAGTTCTTC	CASSPGQTHYNEQFF	TRBV7-2	TRBJ2-1	NA	few